This entry lists 18 T cell receptor beta chains sequenced from one sample in a study of blood T cell repertoires in COVID-19. Here immunoSEQ multiplex PCR was the method, and the copy in TCRdb shows in-frame clones only, minus some. The table lists tens of thousands of clones, around 82% of them singletons. Sequenced material: peripheral blood. These receptors originate from a man aged 60-69 years with acute or convalescent COVID-19.

V and J are TRBV7-9 and TRBJ1-3; perhaps TRBD1 as D (5 bases). The CDR3 is made up of 17 amino acids. The ends were cut back, 5 bases at V and 2 bases at J, with 19 bases in the middle. Per the germline V gene, CDR1 is SEHNR and CDR2 is FQNEAQ (reference sequence). The CDR3 DNA follows: TGTGCCAGCAGCCCAACTGACCCTCTGGGGCCTGGAAACACCATATATTTT. Translating it yields CASSPTDPLGPGNTIYF.

This chain uses TRBV15 with TRBJ1-1, with unresolved D. Trimming took off 1 base at V and 7 bases at J, with 4 bases between the two ends. Germline V CDR1 and CDR2: LNHNV, YYDKDF (reference sequence). This CDR3 has 11 amino acids. CDR3 residues: CATSRANEAFF. The CDR3, as DNA: TGTGCCACCAGCAGAGCAAATGAAGCTTTCTTT.

This chain uses TRBV12-3 or TRBV12-4 with TRBJ1-1; no definite D call. The CDR3 contains 12 residues. V was cut by 6 bases and J by 10 bases, with 15 bases left in between. The CDR3 DNA follows: TGTGCCAGCAGCTTGACCGAAGGGAGAGCTTTCTTT. Its protein is CASSLTEGRAFF.

The CDR3 is CASSQVTGYNEQFF. Written as DNA, the CDR3 is TGCGCCAGCAGCCAAGTGACAGGGTACAATGAGCAGTTCTTC. This chain uses TRBV4-3 with TRBJ2-1, with TRBD1 matching 7 bases. The CDR3 contains 14 residues. J was trimmed by 4 bases and V by 1 base; bases with no gene match: 1. CDR1 LGHNA and CDR2 YSLEER come from the germline V gene.

The rearrangement links TRBV19 to TRBJ2-1; TRBD2 matches 7 bases. The trim removed 9 bases at V and 6 bases at J, leaving 5 bases unmatched. CDR1 and CDR2 (germline): LNHDA, SQIVND (reference sequence). This CDR3 spans 12 amino acids. In DNA form, the CDR3 reads TGTGCCAGCACCGGACTAGTCAATGAGCAGTTCTTC. Its translation: CASTGLVNEQFF.

The chain joins TRBV2 to TRBJ1-2; D unclear. CDR1 SNHLY and CDR2 FYNNEI come from the germline V gene. The CDR3 totals 13 residues. The V end was cut by 5 bases, the J end by 4 bases, with 11 bases between. This chain's CDR3 is CASSSSDSYGYTF. The CDR3 DNA reads TGTGCCAGCAGTTCTAGCGATTCCTATGGCTACACCTTC.

The chain uses TRBV6-2 or TRBV6-3 and TRBJ1-3; D possibly corresponds to TRBD1 (5 bases). CDR1 and CDR2 from the germline V gene are MNHEY and SVGEGT. V lost 2 bases, J lost 6 bases, and 14 bases lay in between. CDR3 length: 15 residues. DNA for the CDR3: TGTGCCAGCAGTTACGCGGGGGTTCTCCTAAACACCATATATTTT. This codes for CASSYAGVLLNTIYF.

The gene calls are TRBV6-5 and TRBJ1-1, with TRBD1 identical over 7 bases. CDR1 is MNHEY and CDR2 is SVGAGI in the germline V gene. V gave up 5 bases and J gave up 0 bases; unmatched junction bases: 3. The CDR3 has 14 amino acids. Written as DNA, the CDR3 is TGTGCCAGCAGTCCGGGACAGCTGAACACTGAAGCTTTCTTT. Translated: CASSPGQLNTEAFF.

The chain carries TRBV6-5 and TRBJ2-3, with TRBD1 identical over 8 bases. Germline CDR1 is MNHEY and CDR2 is SVGAGI. J was trimmed by 0 bases and V by 8 bases; bases with no gene match: 7. The CDR3 extends over 15 amino acids. The CDR3 loop reads CASGPGGLSTDTQYF. CDR3 sequence (DNA): TGTGCCAGCGGACCAGGGGGCTTGAGCACAGATACGCAGTATTTT.

The chain uses TRBV5-6 and TRBJ2-7; 8 positions match TRBD1. Germline V lookup: CDR1 SGHDT, CDR2 YYEEEE. The J segment lost 3 bases and the V segment lost 3 bases, leaving 2 bases of the junction unmatched. This CDR3 comprises 13 residues. The CDR3 is CASSSDRDYEQYF. For the CDR3, the DNA is TGTGCCAGCAGCTCGGACAGGGACTACGAGCAGTACTTC.

The rearrangement uses TRBV7-3 and TRBJ1-1; no clear D. V lost 5 bases and J lost 11, with 15 bases in between. CDR1 SGHTA and CDR2 FQGTGA come from the germline V gene. This CDR3 region has 12 residues. CDR3 sequence reads: CASSPLGEAAFF. Written as DNA, the CDR3 is TGTGCCAGCAGCCCCTTAGGTGAAGCGGCTTTCTTT.

The CDR3 region has the DNA TGCGCCAGCAGCTTGCAGGGGGCGTCGGATGAGCAGTTCTTC. This gives the protein CASSLQGASDEQFF. This sequence joins TRBV5-1 and TRBJ2-1, with TRBD1 identical over 8 bases. The junction had 5 bases not matched to a gene; V was cut back by 1 base and J by 8 bases. Germline V CDR1 and CDR2: SGHRS, YFSETQ. The CDR3 has 14 amino acids.

This clone was observed a handful of times. The gene calls are TRBV19 and TRBJ1-2; TRBD1 agrees at 7 bases. Germline V gene sequence: CDR1 LNHDA, CDR2 SQIVND (reference sequence). The trim removed 2 bases at V and 2 bases at J, leaving 8 bases unmatched. This CDR3 is 16 amino acids long. CDR3 in amino acids: CASSIPGPGGNYGYTF. The DNA of the CDR3 is TGTGCCAGTAGTATACCGGGGCCAGGGGGGAACTATGGCTACACCTTC.

This chain joins TRBV29-1 and TRBJ2-1; no firm D call. Germline CDR1 and CDR2: SQVTM and ANQGSEA. The length of the CDR3 is 12 residues. Trimming stripped 3 bases from V and 7 bases from J, with 10 bases between. CDR3 nucleotide sequence: TGCAGCGTTGAGGCGGCTAGGAATGAGCAGTTCTTC. Translation gives CSVEAARNEQFF.

In its sample, this clone was seen once. This sequence joins TRBV6-2 or TRBV6-3 and TRBJ1-1; TRBD1 agrees at 7 bases. The CDR3 totals 16 residues. The junction had 17 bases not matched to a gene; V was cut back by 8 bases and J by 5 bases. CDR1 is MNHEY, CDR2 SVGEGT, per germline. DNA of the CDR3: TGTGCCAGCGGCCCAACGCTCGGGAGGGGGCGGACTGAAGCTTTCTTT. It codes for CASGPTLGRGRTEAFF.

The chain couples TRBV7-9 to TRBJ1-4, with D uncertain. This CDR3 has 15 residues. The V end was cut by 8 bases, the J end by 5 bases, with 18 bases between. The germline V gene has CDR1 SEHNR and CDR2 FQNEAQ (reference sequence). The CDR3 loop is CASQLRETGNEKLFF. DNA of the CDR3: TGTGCCAGCCAGTTACGGGAAACGGGGAATGAAAAACTGTTTTTT.

The chain links TRBV7-2 to TRBJ2-2; no clear D gene. V shed 1 base and J shed 6 bases, with 12 bases lying between them. This CDR3 is built from 15 residues. The V gene's germline CDR1 is SGHTA and CDR2 FQGNSA. Here the CDR3 DNA reads TGTGCCAGCAGCTTAGGAGGCGGAACCTCCGGGGAGCTGTTTTTT. It encodes CASSLGGGTSGELFF.

The chain couples TRBV15 to TRBJ2-7; D is unresolved. Trimming stripped 0 bases from V and 3 bases from J, with 9 bases between. Germline V gene lookup returns CDR1 LNHNV and CDR2 YYDKDF (reference sequence). This CDR3 has 14 amino acids. The chain's CDR3 is CATSRDPADYEQYF. The CDR3 DNA reads TGTGCCACCAGCAGAGATCCCGCGGACTACGAGCAGTACTTC.